The source of this T cell receptor beta chain is a study of early T cells in non-severe SARS-CoV-2 infection (dated by TCRdb to about 2021). With respect to the entire study: Because TCR sequencing relied on bulk RNA taken from unsorted whole blood, pairing of alpha and beta chains was not possible.

This clonotype has at least ten counts. Its specific antigen is unknown. Base qualities are not at hand, and no much larger clone is one base apart. This was a case-control study nested in a cohort of healthcare workers in London, UK, who had nasopharyngeal swab PCR tests and blood samples taken every week. Healthcare workers were enrolled in the week of the UK lockdown, from 23 to 31 March 2020, and were followed every week for up to about 15 weeks. Preparation of the library involved 5' RACE. TCRdb shows the sequencer as NextSeq 500. The TCR library protocol attached unique molecular identifiers to individual cDNA molecules to correct for sequencing error and PCR bias. Both TCR alpha and beta chains were sequenced, and tight co-correlation was observed between alpha and beta sequence abundances in each sample. The paper's processing steps were these. Decombinator V4 was used to perform V gene, J gene and CDR3 annotation of TCR sequences. TCRs were defined as expanded if a significant change between any two time points was detected under a Poisson model with p below 0.0001. TCR abundances were normalised to the total number of TCRs sequenced per sample and expressed as counts per million. TRAV1-2 paired with TRAJ12, TRAJ20 or TRAJ33 defined MAIT TCRs, while TRAV10 paired with TRAJ18 defined iNKT TCRs. VDJdb, accessed 1 November 2021, was searched for CMV, EBV and SARS-CoV-2 annotated TCRs, with TCRs annotated for multiple antigens excluded. In-frame beta chains were kept once TCRdb had trimmed the public reads at Q25 with fastp and called clones with MiXCR. Entries are consolidated by CDR3 protein sequence, retaining the most common genes and DNA. For this entry, the V and J calls and clone size follow TCRdb and not the study's own pipeline. This sample comprises some 80,000 distinct CDR3 sequences, approximately 12% of them detected only once. The ten most abundant clones make up about a sixth of the sample.

On the study overall, not on this receptor specifically: VDJdb matching was skewed toward anti-spike CD8 responses and likely underestimated virus-specific expansions, missing private and CD4 specificities.

V is shortened by 0 bases, J by 2 bases, and the region joining them spans 8 bases. The CDR3 has 15 amino acids, counting the end cysteine and phenylalanine. Of the read, only the CDR3 DNA is kept; its 45 bases are in frame from base 1. CDR1 and CDR2 are drawn from the germline V gene: SGHRS, YFSETQ. Here the sequenced sample was whole blood, taken at baseline. Recombination linked TRBV5-1 to TRBJ1-4, with the D gene not confidently named. The clonotype was recovered from an adult who was a healthcare worker with PCR-confirmed SARS-CoV-2 infection or an uninfected control (not recorded which). The donor label of this sample is uncertain. The bases read TGCGCCAGCAGCTTGGCCGGAGGGACTAATGAAAAACTGTTTTTT. Translation gives CASSLAGGTNEKLFF.